This TCR beta chain was observed in a study of T cell responses to AZD1222 COVID-19 vaccine (dated by TCRdb to 2020 to 2023). Regarding the study in general: TCR sequencing was performed for about 250 trial participants, of whom 207 were given two doses of AZD1222 and approximately 25 were given two doses of MenACWY control vaccine. Trial participants were enrolled by age into subgroups of 18-55, 56-69 and 70-plus years, and 148, 28 and 57 TCR-sequenced participants, respectively, were included in these subgroups. Broader findings and caveats from the paper: CD4 TCRs associated with the vaccine covered the entire spike protein, and the dominant responses were in regions 160-218 and 743-854. Reportedly, almost half of the unique spike-specific TCRs recognized epitopes lying outside the regions that are mutated in the B.1.351 and B.1.1.7 variants. Only a handful of AZD1222 recipients were SARS-CoV-2 seropositive at baseline, limiting conclusions about previously exposed vaccinees. After two AZD1222 doses, both the breadth and the depth of spike-specific TCRs were significantly higher than at day 0 and than in MenACWY recipients. Most participants were white British and females outnumbered males, and the authors suggested that clonal diversity may have been underestimated. The 56-69-year group was small, and its depth increase did not reach significance, likely because of low power. Because no samples from the day 14 peak response were available, repertoires could be characterized only after the peak T cell response.

V gives up 1 base and J gives up 2 bases, and the segment between their germline ends measures 4 bases. The cysteine opens and the phenylalanine closes a CDR3 of 13 amino acids. CDR3 DNA only is kept here, 39 bases in frame from base 1. CDR1 SGDLS and CDR2 YYNGEE are derived from the germline V gene. The CDR3 regions of human TCRbeta chains were subjected to immunosequencing. Per the authors' processing: Repertoire TCRs were matched against a reference library of SARS-CoV-2-specific TCRs generated with the MIRA antigen-specificity platform. Breadth was defined as the fraction of unique TCRs that were SARS-CoV-2-associated. Depth was defined as the fraction of total T cells that were SARS-CoV-2-associated. Using the MIRA data, each spike-specific TCR was mapped to the spike region that the TCR reacts to and placed in a CD4 or CD8 class. Log10-transformed breadth and depth values were compared by one-way ANOVA with Sidak's multiple comparisons tests. As stored in TCRdb, this immuneACCESS dataset retains in-frame rearrangements with V and J assigned. A fraction of the clones does not appear; measured against another copy, unresolved V genes explain less than half of the discrepancy, and the remainder lacks a known reason. The V and J calls and clone size were taken over from that table, and D and trimming were inferred from the DNA. Across this sample there are under 150,000 clones, with around 93% seen only once. About 3.7% of the sample belongs to the ten largest clones.

According to the study, the label for this sample's time point signals: about 28 days (+/-7) after the second vaccine dose. Because spike-specific TCR depth and breadth did not differ between the two schedules, AZD1222 recipients who got a second dose at roughly 4 weeks were pooled with those who got a second dose at roughly 12 weeks. Samples from vaccinated people were obtained from the UK trials COV001 and COV002, which included a single-blind randomized controlled phase 2/3 trial of AZD1222 (ChAdOx1 nCoV-19) in healthy adults. For TCRbeta chain sequencing, PBMC samples were collected from trial participants at day 0 and at day 28 after the second dose. Regarding this clone: Its antigen is unknown. No much larger clonotype is one base removed from it; base qualities were not supplied.

The source was peripheral blood, collected 28 days after the second AZD1222 dose. Recombination linked TRBV9 to TRBJ1-3, with the D gene not clear enough to name. The clonotype was recovered from an adult who received the AZD1222 COVID-19 vaccine. The CDR3 in this case is CASSVSTGNTIYF. The DNA is as follows: TGTGCCAGCAGCGTAAGCACTGGAAACACCATATATTTT.